The 27 T cell receptor beta chains listed next were all sequenced from one sample in a study of blood T cell repertoires in COVID-19. The method was immunoSEQ multiplex PCR; TCRdb's version includes in-frame clones alone and lacks a portion of them. The sample yields 55,000 to 90,000 clones, around 82% seen once. Sequencing was carried out using peripheral blood. These receptors all come from a woman aged 55-75 years with acute or convalescent COVID-19.

The rearrangement joins TRBV7-3 to TRBJ2-3; 8 bases align to TRBD1. Germline trimming cut 5 bases from V and 3 bases from J; bases unmatched to any gene: 7. CDR1 and CDR2 from the germline V gene are SGHTA and FQGTGA. The CDR3 is made up of 15 amino acids. For the CDR3, the DNA is TGTGCCAGCAGCCCGACAGGGGTAGTAACAGATACGCAGTATTTT. It codes for CASSPTGVVTDTQYF.

The rearrangement uses TRBV9 and TRBJ2-2; D unresolved. The germline V and J ends were trimmed by 3 bases and 1 base, with 7 bases remaining between them. This CDR3 comprises 14 residues. Germline CDR1 reads SGDLS; CDR2 reads YYNGEE. The CDR3 here is CASSANRNTGELFF. DNA for the CDR3: TGTGCCAGCAGCGCGAACAGGAACACCGGGGAGCTGTTTTTT.

This CDR3 reads CASSTYDMAQNQPQHF. The CDR3 nucleotides read TGTGCCAGCAGCACGTACGACATGGCTCAAAATCAGCCCCAGCATTTT. This chain connects TRBV6-2 or TRBV6-3 to TRBJ1-5; no firm D call. The germline CDR1 and CDR2 sequences are MNHEY and SVGEGT. The CDR3 extends over 16 amino acids. The ends were cut back, 6 bases at V and 4 bases at J, with 19 bases in the middle.

This sequence joins TRBV7-9 and TRBJ1-2, with TRBD1 matching 7 bases. The CDR3 length is 15 residues. Germline V gene lookup returns CDR1 SEHNR and CDR2 FQNEAQ (reference sequence). The ends lost 4 bases at V and 5 bases at J; junction bases unmatched: 10. CDR3 protein: CASSSSRGDLYGYTF. CDR3 DNA: TGTGCCAGCAGCTCCTCCAGGGGGGACCTGTATGGCTACACCTTC.

In regard to this clone: Other DNA sequences in this specimen translate into the identical CDR3. The rearrangement uses TRBV5-1 and TRBJ1-2, with 12 bases identical to TRBD1. From germline, CDR1 is SGHRS and CDR2 YFSETQ. The ends lost 4 bases at V and 8 bases at J; junction bases unmatched: 6. CDR3 length: 14 residues. CDR3 in amino acids: CASSITGTGGGYTF. The DNA of the CDR3 is TGCGCCAGCAGCATCACCGGGACAGGGGGCGGCTACACCTTC.

A few counts support this clone. The chain combines TRBV15 with TRBJ1-3, with a possible D match to TRBD1 (5 bases). V lost 0 bases and J lost 0, with 12 bases in between. The CDR3 is made up of 17 amino acids. In germline, CDR1 is LNHNV, CDR2 YYDKDF (reference sequence). DNA for the CDR3: TGTGCCACCAGCAGAGATTGGGGCGTGAGCTCTGGAAACACCATATATTTT. Protein product: CATSRDWGVSSGNTIYF.

This sequence joins TRBV12-3 or TRBV12-4 and TRBJ1-1; possible D gene TRBD1, 5 bases. The CDR3 spans 13 residues. Trimming removed 7 bases at V and 7 bases at J, with 16 bases between. This CDR3 is CASTPNVGGEAFF. CDR3 in DNA: TGTGCCAGCACCCCCAACGTCGGGGGTGAAGCTTTCTTT.

The V call is TRBV7-9, the J call TRBJ1-2, with 7 bases identical to TRBD1. CDR3 length: 15 residues. Germline CDR1 is SEHNR and CDR2 is FQNEAQ (reference sequence). The ends lost 2 bases at V and 6 bases at J; junction bases unmatched: 9. DNA for the CDR3: TGTGCCAGCAGCTTACCGACAGGGTTTGTCGATGGCTACACCTTC. Translating gives CASSLPTGFVDGYTF.

This rearrangement joins TRBV6-5 to TRBJ1-3, with 7 bases fitting TRBD1. This CDR3 is 15 amino acids long. V lost 7 bases and J lost 0; bases outside the gene matches: 6. The germline CDR1 and CDR2 sequences are MNHEY and SVGAGI. CDR3 nucleotides: TGTGCCAGCACAGTAGGGGGCTACTCTGGAAACACCATATATTTT. Protein sequence: CASTVGGYSGNTIYF.

This chain uses TRBV3-1 (or the pseudogene TRBV3-2) with TRBJ1-1; 7 nucleotides line up with TRBD1. This CDR3 is built from 14 residues. Germline V gives CDR1 LGHDT, CDR2 YNNKEL (reference sequence). J lost 1 base, V lost 4 bases, and 3 bases had no gene match. CDR3 loop: CASSRGQTNTEAFF. The CDR3 DNA reads TGTGCCAGCAGCCGGGGACAGACGAACACTGAAGCTTTCTTT.

The chain links TRBV21-1 to TRBJ2-3; the table's D gene call, TRBD2, was not cross checked with the DNA. TRBV21-1 is described as a pseudogene. CDR3 length: 15 amino acids. The CDR3 sequence: CASNLFSSGADTQYF. DNA for the CDR3: TGTGCCAGCAACTTGTTTAGTTCTGGTGCAGATACGCAGTATTTT.

The CDR3 loop is CASSFLTGGNDGYTF. CDR3 DNA sequence: TGTGCCAGCAGCTTTTTGACAGGGGGCAATGATGGCTACACCTTC. V usage is TRBV7-9 and J usage is TRBJ1-2, with 10 bases identical to TRBD1. This CDR3 is built from 15 residues. J lost 6 bases, V lost 3 bases, and 7 bases had no gene match. The V gene's germline CDR1 is SEHNR and CDR2 FQNEAQ (reference sequence).

This chain uses TRBV18 with TRBJ1-5; 9 bases agree with TRBD1. CDR1 KGHSH and CDR2 LQKENI come from the germline V gene. Trimming removed 2 bases from V and 5 bases from J; junction bases left unmatched: 1. The CDR3 totals 14 residues. This chain's CDR3 is CASSPGDRDQPQHF. CDR3 nucleotide sequence: TGTGCCAGCTCACCAGGGGACAGGGATCAGCCCCAGCATTTT.

V and J are TRBV12-3 or TRBV12-4 and TRBJ2-7; 8 bases map to TRBD1. The CDR3 has 13 residues. V trimming: 6 bases; J trimming: 6 bases; junction bases outside the gene matches: 7. The chain's CDR3 is CASSRGQELEQYF. CDR3 bases: TGTGCCAGCAGCCGGGGACAGGAGCTCGAGCAGTACTTC.

The chain links TRBV5-1 to TRBJ2-3; unclear D gene. The CDR3 spans 13 residues. Germline CDR1 SGHRS, CDR2 YFSETQ. Between the trimmed V and J ends, which lost 5 bases and 3 bases, there was a span of 10 bases. This chain's CDR3 is CASRDVRTDTQYF. DNA of the CDR3: TGCGCCAGCAGGGATGTGAGGACAGATACGCAGTATTTT.

The chain is built from TRBV2 and TRBJ1-3; no reliable D call. The V end lost 6 bases, the J end lost 0 bases, and 15 bases lay between the germline ends. CDR1 and CDR2 from the germline V gene are SNHLY and FYNNEI. The length of the CDR3 is 16 residues. CDR3 sequence (DNA): TGTGCCAGCAGACTAAACCGGGAGAGCTCTGGAAACACCATATATTTT. Translation gives CASRLNRESSGNTIYF.

CDR3 DNA: TGCGCCAGCGCAGGATTCGGTAATTCACCCCTCCACTTT. Protein: CASAGFGNSPLHF. This chain uses TRBV10-2 with TRBJ1-6; D unresolved. Trimming removed 8 bases at V and 6 bases at J, with 11 bases between. CDR3 length equals 13 residues. Per germline, CDR1 WSHSY and CDR2 SAAADI.

The chain recombines TRBV5-4 with TRBJ1-6, with a possible D match to TRBD1 (6 bases). V lost 0 bases and J lost 10, with 11 bases in between. Germline values: CDR1 SGHNT, CDR2 YYREEE (reference sequence). The CDR3 loop spans 14 amino acids. The CDR3 DNA is TGTGCCAGCAGCTTGGAATCGGGGGGCTCACCCCTCCACTTT. It is translated as CASSLESGGSPLHF.

The J gene is TRBJ2-7, the V gene TRBV6-5, with 9 bases identical to TRBD1. The CDR3 loop spans 15 amino acids. Germline-derived CDR1 and CDR2 are MNHEY and SVGAGI. The V segment lost 6 bases and the J segment 3 bases; nucleotides outside the gene matches: 9. CDR3 region: CASRLTGTGHYEQYF. As DNA, the CDR3 is TGTGCCAGCAGACTAACCGGGACAGGGCACTACGAGCAGTACTTC.

The chain combines TRBV7-9 with TRBJ1-1; 7 bases match TRBD1. Germline trimming cut 5 bases from V and 8 bases from J; bases unmatched to any gene: 8. The length of the CDR3 is 13 residues. Germline V gives CDR1 SEHNR, CDR2 FQNEAQ (reference sequence). The CDR3 loop is CASSPRQGGEAFF. The CDR3 coding sequence is TGTGCCAGCAGCCCAAGACAGGGCGGCGAAGCTTTCTTT.

The rearrangement uses TRBV6-6 and TRBJ1-1; D may be TRBD1 (5 bases). Trimming pared 11 bases from V and 2 bases from J, leaving 18 bases between. This CDR3 contains 14 residues. Germline V gene lookup returns CDR1 MNHNY and CDR2 SVGAGI (reference sequence). The CDR3 region is CASRPAGPNTEAFF. The CDR3 DNA is TGTGCCTCCCGACCGGCGGGGCCAAACACTGAAGCTTTCTTT.

This chain links TRBV19 with TRBJ1-1, with a possible D match to TRBD1 (5 bases). V lost 2 bases and J 0 bases, leaving 10 bases between the germline ends. Germline V lookup: CDR1 LNHDA, CDR2 SQIVND (reference sequence). CDR3 length equals 15 residues. The CDR3 DNA is TGTGCCAGTAGTATAACAGGTGTTGTGAACACTGAAGCTTTCTTT. The encoded protein is CASSITGVVNTEAFF.

The chain carries TRBV7-9 and TRBJ1-2, with 9 bases aligning to TRBD1. Germline CDR1 is SEHNR and CDR2 is FQNEAQ (reference sequence). There are 14 residues in the CDR3. V lost 5 bases to trimming and J lost 1 base; unmatched junction nucleotides: 2. CDR3 sequence reads: CASSRTGVNYGYTF. The CDR3 bases are TGTGCCAGCAGCCGGACAGGGGTTAACTATGGCTACACCTTC.

V and J are TRBV3-1 (or the pseudogene TRBV3-2) and TRBJ1-4; 9 nucleotides match TRBD1. The CDR3 has 19 residues. The V segment lost 2 bases and the J segment 8 bases; nucleotides outside the gene matches: 18. CDR1 and CDR2 from the germline V gene are LGHDT and YNNKEL (reference sequence). CDR3 protein: CASSQLNPGQGPPREKLFF. CDR3 DNA sequence: TGTGCCAGCAGCCAACTAAATCCGGGACAGGGCCCTCCTAGGGAAAAACTGTTTTTT.

V usage is TRBV20-1 and J usage is TRBJ2-5, with D hard to call. The CDR3 is 13 residues long. V was cut by 3 bases and J by 5 bases, with 13 bases left in between. Germline values: CDR1 DFQATT, CDR2 SNEGSKA (reference sequence). CDR3 nucleotide sequence: TGCAGTGCTAGTAGCCCCGGGTGGGAGACCCAGTACTTC. Translated, it gives CSASSPGWETQYF.

The chain joins TRBV6-5 to TRBJ2-3, with 7 positions matching TRBD2. The CDR3 is made up of 15 amino acids. From germline, CDR1 is MNHEY and CDR2 SVGAGI. The V segment lost 4 bases and the J segment 6 bases; nucleotides outside the gene matches: 10. CDR3 nucleotides: TGTGCCAGCAGTTGGGAGGGGACGAGTATGGATACGCAGTATTTT. It specifies CASSWEGTSMDTQYF.

The chain couples TRBV10-3 to TRBJ2-1; perhaps TRBD1 as D (6 bases). Trimming left V 6 bases short and J 9 bases short, with 12 bases between. The CDR3 contains 12 residues. Germline CDR1 ENHRY, CDR2 SYGVKD. CDR3 sequence (DNA): TGTGCCATCAGCCCTACAGGGACTGAGCAGTTCTTC. Its protein is CAISPTGTEQFF.